The 30 T cell receptor beta chains below were found in one sample sequenced in a study of breast tumors, draining lymph nodes, adjacent tissues. TCRdb reanalysed the multiplex PCR reads using MiXCR and keeps one entry per CDR3 protein. Among over 250,000 distinct CDR3 sequences listed, 30% were seen once. Axillary draining lymph nodes of breast cancer patients supplied the node samples. The material sequenced was axillary lymph node tissue. These TCRs come from a female donor with breast cancer. Some clones in this sample may be carry-over from other donors' samples.

This clonotype has a handful of counts. The chain recombines TRBV10-3 with TRBJ2-5; D may be TRBD2 (5 bases). Germline loops: CDR1 ENHRY, CDR2 SYGVKD. The germline V and J ends were trimmed by 10 bases and 5 bases, with 35 bases remaining between them. This CDR3 region has 19 residues. CDR3 nucleotides: TGTGCCAGCTCCCCGCCCGTTGGATATAGCGTGGGGAGTCAGGAGACCCAGTACTTC. It yields the protein CASSPPVGYSVGSQETQYF.

V gene TRBV7-2 combines with J gene TRBJ2-3, with D hard to call. The assigned J gene may be wrong: the sequence end matches TRBJ1-5 better. The CDR3 totals 15 residues. Germline V gene lookup returns CDR1 SGHTA and CDR2 FQGNSA. The CDR3 protein is CASSLQLESTVTQHF. CDR3 DNA: TGTGCCAGCAGCCTTCAGTTGGAAAGCACAGTTACGCAGCATTTT.

In its sample, this clonotype was seen many times. The rearrangement links TRBV11-2 to TRBJ1-2; D is unresolved. The CDR3 is 14 amino acids. V gave up 5 bases and J gave up 4 bases, with 14 bases separating them. The germline gives CDR1 SGHAT, CDR2 FQNNGV. The CDR3 sequence is CASSVNSDRYGYTF. CDR3 bases: TGTGCCAGCAGCGTTAACAGCGACCGCTATGGCTACACCTTC.

This clonotype was recorded at least ten times. The gene calls are TRBV6-1 and TRBJ1-3; no clear D. CDR1 is MNHNS, CDR2 SASEGT, per germline. V lost 4 bases and J 0 bases, leaving 7 bases between the germline ends. The CDR3 consists of 14 residues. The CDR3 nucleotides are TGTGCCAGCAGTGCGGCGGACTCTGGAAACACCATATATTTT. It specifies CASSAADSGNTIYF.

Ten or more counts support this clonotype. The chain combines TRBV19 with TRBJ1-4; unclear D gene. The length of the CDR3 is 13 residues. Germline V CDR1 and CDR2: LNHDA, SQIVND (reference sequence). V was shortened by 6 bases and J by 5 bases, with 10 bases between the two germline ends. CDR3 region: CASSISLNEKLFF. The CDR3 coding sequence is TGTGCCAGTAGCATTTCCTTGAATGAAAAACTGTTTTTT.

This clonotype was observed a few times. Compared with germline, one end of the junction differs, possibly owing to a read error. J is TRBJ2-1 and V is TRBV11-3; TRBD2 matches 14 bases. CDR3 length: 13 amino acids. Germline-derived CDR1 and CDR2 are SGHNT and YENEEA. The CDR3 reads CASSSVTSGGGVF. CDR3 sequence (DNA): TGTGCCAGCAGCTCGGTGACTAGCGGGGGGGGGGTCTTC.

For this clonotype: Germline and junction disagree at one end, which may indicate a read error. The chain couples TRBV15 to TRBJ1-5, with 10 bases identical to TRBD1. Germline V gene data show CDR1 as LNHNV and CDR2 as YYDKDF (reference sequence). This CDR3 has 17 amino acids. The CDR3 is CATSRGQGGYSNQPRHF. The CDR3 DNA is TGTGCCACCAGTAGAGGACAGGGGGGCTATAGCAATCAGCCCCGGCATTTT.

At least ten counts were recorded for this clonotype. This chain uses TRBV6-5 with TRBJ2-6; weak D call: TRBD1 (5 bases). Trimming took 5 bases from V and 0 from J, leaving 8 bases between them. The germline gives CDR1 MNHEY, CDR2 SVGAGI. This CDR3 is 15 amino acids long. As DNA, the CDR3 is TGTGCCAGCAGTCAGGGTTACTCTGGGGCCAACGTCCTGACTTTC. This translates into CASSQGYSGANVLTF.

Remarks on this clonotype: A much larger clonotype is one base distant, so this may be a read error. The chain uses TRBV19 and TRBJ2-1; TRBD2 agrees at 7 bases. The germline V gene has CDR1 LNHDA and CDR2 SQIVND (reference sequence). V lost 9 bases to trimming and J lost 0 bases; unmatched junction nucleotides: 23. CDR3 length equals 20 residues. The CDR3 reads CASQSGPGGTLRASYNEQFF. CDR3 nucleotide sequence: TGTGCCAGCCAGTCCGGCCCGGGAGGAACCCTACGAGCCTCCTACAATGAGCAGTTCTTC.

This clonotype was counted at least ten times. The chain employs TRBV2 and TRBJ2-7, with D unresolved. The germline V gene has CDR1 SNHLY and CDR2 FYNNEI. The CDR3 covers 12 residues. Trimming shortened V by 4 bases and J by 4 bases, and 8 bases separated the two germline ends. Written as DNA, the CDR3 is TGTGCCAGCAGTGGGATGGGGTACGAGCAGTACTTC. Its translation is CASSGMGYEQYF. The whole variable domain, filled in from reference TRBV2 and TRBJ2-7, reads EPEVTQTPSHQVTQMGQEVILRCVPISNHLYFYWYRQILGQKVEFLVSFYNNEISEKSEIFDDQFSVERPDGSNFTLKIRSTKLEDSAMYFCASSGMGYEQYFGPGTRLTVT.

This clonotype was detected only a few times. This sequence joins TRBV6-5 and TRBJ2-7, with TRBD2 matching 11 bases. V dropped 6 bases and J dropped 8; count of bases not matched to a gene: 12. Germline loops: CDR1 MNHEY, CDR2 SVGAGI. This CDR3 has 15 residues. The CDR3, as DNA: TGTGCCAGCAGCTCTCGGACTAGCGGGCAGGGGAAGCAGTACTTC. It is translated as CASSSRTSGQGKQYF.

This clonotype appeared a few times. At one boundary the junction diverges from the germline segment, which might be a read error. This chain joins TRBV12-3 or TRBV12-4 and TRBJ2-1; a possible D gene is TRBD1 (5 bases). This CDR3 is 17 amino acids long. CDR3 protein: CASSFAGLLISNNEQFF. CDR3 DNA sequence: TGTGCCAGCAGTTTCGCAGGGCTGCTAATCTCCAACAATGAGCAGTTCTTC.

There are many counts of this clonotype. The J gene is TRBJ2-3, the V gene TRBV11-2; possible D gene TRBD1, 6 bases. Germline lookup yields CDR1 SGHAT and CDR2 FQNNGV. The ends were cut back, 3 bases at V and 9 bases at J, with 13 bases in the middle. The CDR3 runs 13 residues. CDR3: CASSFSGQSTQYF. The CDR3 DNA reads as TGTGCCAGCAGCTTCTCCGGACAGAGCACGCAGTATTTT.

Details on this clonotype: This may arise from a read error, as a much more abundant clone is one base away. This chain links TRBV7-2 with TRBJ2-3; TRBD2 agrees at 7 bases. Germline CDR1 is SGHTA and CDR2 is FQGNSA. The length of the CDR3 is 17 residues. CDR3 amino acids: CASSTFPRGTAVDPQYF. In DNA form, the CDR3 reads TGTGCCAGCAGCACCTTTCCGCGGGGGACTGCCGTAGATCCGCAGTATTTT.

This clonotype was detected ten times or more. This chain links TRBV29-1 with TRBJ2-7, with a weak D call TRBD2 (6 bases). V was clipped by 7 bases and J by 6 bases, with 16 bases between them. The CDR3 has 12 amino acids. Germline V lookup: CDR1 SQVTM, CDR2 ANQGSEA. The CDR3 is CSASGFGGEQYF. The CDR3 coding sequence is TGCAGCGCCAGCGGGTTTGGTGGCGAGCAGTACTTC.

In nucleotides, the CDR3 is TGTGCCAGCAGGGGGGACCGACTAGCGGGAACGTTCAACAATGAGCAGTTCTTC. Encoded protein: CASRGDRLAGTFNNEQFF. The chain is built from TRBV25-1 and TRBJ2-1; 11 nucleotides match TRBD2. The germline V gene has CDR1 MGHDK and CDR2 SYGVNS. V gave up 6 bases and J gave up 5 bases; unmatched junction bases: 15. This CDR3 comprises 18 residues.

This clonotype was seen at least ten times. The CDR3 DNA follows: TGTGCCACCAGTGATTTGGACCCGGACAGAACGACAACTAAAGAGACCCAGTACTTC. It encodes CATSDLDPDRTTTKETQYF. V and J are TRBV24-1 and TRBJ2-5, with D possibly being TRBD1 (6 bases). From germline, CDR1 is KGHDR and CDR2 SFDVKD. The V end lost 0 bases, the J end lost 3 bases, and 22 bases lay between the germline ends. The CDR3 totals 19 residues.

This clonotype occurred many times. The chain recombines TRBV29-1 with TRBJ1-4, with D uncertain. CDR3 length equals 11 residues. The V end lost 1 base, the J end lost 10 bases, and 7 bases lay between the germline ends. Germline V lookup: CDR1 SQVTM, CDR2 ANQGSEA. CDR3 nucleotide sequence: TGCAGCGTTGAAGGTGATGGAAAACTGTTTTTT. Its translation is CSVEGDGKLFF.

At least ten counts were recorded for this clonotype. This chain connects TRBV10-3 to TRBJ2-1; D perhaps matches TRBD2 (6 bases). Trimming removed 2 bases at V and 6 bases at J, with 8 bases between. The CDR3 consists of 13 residues. Germline V gives CDR1 ENHRY, CDR2 SYGVKD. CDR3 in DNA: TGTGCCATCAGTGAGGTTAGCGGCAATGAGCAGTTCTTC. It specifies CAISEVSGNEQFF.

The genes are TRBV2 and TRBJ2-5; 8 bases are shared with TRBD2. Trimming at V came to 9 bases and at J to 5 bases, leaving 2 bases not matched to a gene. Germline V gene sequence: CDR1 SNHLY, CDR2 FYNNEI. CDR3 size: 11 residues. CDR3 sequence reads: CARGLVETQYF. In nucleotides, the CDR3 is TGTGCCAGGGGACTAGTGGAGACCCAGTACTTC.

This clonotype was counted at least ten times. The chain links TRBV7-9 to TRBJ2-6, with D possibly TRBD1 on 5 matching bases. The CDR3 covers 18 residues. Trimming stripped 1 base from V and 0 bases from J, with 13 bases between. CDR1 and CDR2 from the germline V gene are SEHNR and FQNEAQ (reference sequence). CDR3 residues: CASSLGQSISSGANVLTF. In DNA form, the CDR3 reads TGTGCCAGCAGCTTAGGACAGAGTATCTCCTCTGGGGCCAACGTCCTGACTTTC.

This clonotype was counted at least ten times. This chain links TRBV12-3 or TRBV12-4 with TRBJ2-6, with unresolved D. V lost 3 bases to trimming and J lost 3 bases, with 9 bases between them. The CDR3 runs 15 residues. DNA for the CDR3: TGTGCCAGCAGTTTTCCTTCGGGTGGGGCCAACGTCCTGACTTTC. Amino acids: CASSFPSGGANVLTF.

This clonotype was seen a few times. This sequence may be a read error, since a much larger clone differs from it by one base. V gene TRBV20-1 combines with J gene TRBJ2-7, with D possibly matching TRBD1 (6 bases). In germline, CDR1 is DFQATT, CDR2 SNEGSKA (reference sequence). Trimming took 5 bases from V and 9 from J, leaving 20 bases between them. The CDR3 contains 13 residues. The CDR3 is CSAEKGTTDAQYF. The CDR3 DNA is TGCAGTGCTGAAAAAGGGACAACCGACGCGCAGTACTTC.

Regarding this clonotype: A clone one base away is much larger, so this may be a read error. V usage is TRBV6-5 and J usage is TRBJ2-1; D perhaps matches TRBD2 (5 bases). The CDR3 totals 14 residues. Trimming cost V 5 bases and J 2 bases, with 10 bases left between them. Germline CDR1 and CDR2: MNHEY and SVGAGI. CDR3 in DNA: TGTGCCAGCAGTCGCCCCGGGGCCTACAATGAGCAGTTCTTC. Amino acids: CASSRPGAYNEQFF.

This clonotype was observed once. The chain recombines TRBV30 with TRBJ2-7; 8 nucleotides align to TRBD2. The CDR3 is 15 amino acids. The junction had 7 bases not matched to a gene; V was cut back by 2 bases and J by 1 base. From germline, CDR1 is GTSNPN and CDR2 SVGIG (reference sequence). CDR3 loop: CAWSPLAGKSYEQYF. DNA for the CDR3: TGTGCCTGGAGTCCCCTAGCGGGCAAGTCCTACGAGCAGTACTTC.

This clonotype was recorded a few times. A much larger clone sits a single nucleotide away, making a read error possible. The chain employs TRBV12-3 or TRBV12-4 and TRBJ2-3; unclear D gene. The ends were cut back, 3 bases at V and 2 bases at J, with 9 bases in the middle. CDR3 length: 14 residues. CDR3 nucleotides: TGTGCCAGCAGTTTCCGGTCCGCCACAGATACGCAGTATTTT. Translated: CASSFRSATDTQYF.

The sample holds many counts of this clonotype. This chain joins TRBV12-3 or TRBV12-4 and TRBJ2-7; D perhaps matches TRBD1 (6 bases). The CDR3 runs to 14 residues. Deletions cut 5 bases from V and 2 bases from J, with 13 bases between. The CDR3 is CASSPSRQAYEQYF. The DNA for the CDR3 is TGTGCCAGCAGTCCCTCAAGACAGGCCTACGAGCAGTACTTC.

The rearrangement joins TRBV24-1 to TRBJ1-1; D call uncertain. The CDR3 is made up of 13 amino acids. The germline V gene has CDR1 KGHDR and CDR2 SFDVKD. V lost 2 bases to trimming and J lost 7 bases, with 10 bases between them. CDR3 sequence (DNA): TGTGCCACCAGTGATTCGTGGACCGGTGAAGCTTTCTTT. Translated, it gives CATSDSWTGEAFF.

J is TRBJ1-6 and V is TRBV20-1; D perhaps matches TRBD1 (5 bases). The germline V gene has CDR1 DFQATT and CDR2 SNEGSKA (reference sequence). The V end lost 6 bases, the J end lost 8 bases, and 14 bases lay between the germline ends. The CDR3 loop spans 13 amino acids. This chain's CDR3 is CSASTGTDSPLHF. CDR3 coding DNA: TGCAGTGCGTCTACGGGGACTGATTCACCCCTCCACTTT.

The table lists this clonotype with a few counts. This could be a read error, since a much larger clone is one nucleotide away. This chain connects TRBV5-6 to TRBJ2-2; D is possibly TRBD2 (5 bases). CDR3 length: 18 amino acids. Trimming removed 0 bases from V and 4 bases from J, with 19 bases in between. CDR1 and CDR2 (germline): SGHDT, YYEEEE. CDR3 loop: CASSLVSARAVGTGELFF. CDR3 coding DNA: TGTGCCAGCAGCTTGGTTAGCGCGAGGGCAGTAGGCACCGGGGAGCTGTTTTTT.